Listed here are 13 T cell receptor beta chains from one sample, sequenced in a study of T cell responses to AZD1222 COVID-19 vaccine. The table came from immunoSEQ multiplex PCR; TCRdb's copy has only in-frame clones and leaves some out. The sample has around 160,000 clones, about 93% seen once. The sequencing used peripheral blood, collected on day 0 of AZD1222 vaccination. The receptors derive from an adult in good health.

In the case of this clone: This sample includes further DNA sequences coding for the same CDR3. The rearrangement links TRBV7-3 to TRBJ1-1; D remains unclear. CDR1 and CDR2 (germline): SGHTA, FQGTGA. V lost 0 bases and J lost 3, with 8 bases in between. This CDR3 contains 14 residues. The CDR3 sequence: CASSLTGGDTEAFF. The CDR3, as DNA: TGTGCCAGCAGCTTAACGGGTGGGGACACTGAAGCTTTCTTT.

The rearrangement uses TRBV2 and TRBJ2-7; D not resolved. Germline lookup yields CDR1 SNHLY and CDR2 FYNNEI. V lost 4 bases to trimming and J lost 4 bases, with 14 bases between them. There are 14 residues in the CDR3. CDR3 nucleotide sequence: TGTGCCAGCAGTGGGAGTGATCGGAATTACGAGCAGTACTTC. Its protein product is CASSGSDRNYEQYF.

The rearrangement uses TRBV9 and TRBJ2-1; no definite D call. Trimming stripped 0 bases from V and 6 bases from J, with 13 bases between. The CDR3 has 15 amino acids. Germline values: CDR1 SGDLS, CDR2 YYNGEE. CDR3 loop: CASSVATRDFNEQFF. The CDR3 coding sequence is TGTGCCAGCAGCGTAGCTACGCGTGACTTCAATGAGCAGTTCTTC.

CDR3 nucleotide sequence: TGCGCCAGCAGCCAAGGGAGACGGGAGCGGGATCCTAATCAGCCCCAGCATTTT. This sequence encodes CASSQGRRERDPNQPQHF. The chain employs TRBV4-1 and TRBJ1-5; D is unresolved. This CDR3 is built from 18 residues. Trimming removed 1 base at V and 4 bases at J, with 20 bases between. The V gene's germline CDR1 is MGHRA and CDR2 YSYEKL.

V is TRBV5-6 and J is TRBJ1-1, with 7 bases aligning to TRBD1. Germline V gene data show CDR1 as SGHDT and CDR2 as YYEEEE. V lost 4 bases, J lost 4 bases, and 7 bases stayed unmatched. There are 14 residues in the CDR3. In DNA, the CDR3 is TGTGCCAGCAGCCAGACAGGGTTTAGCACTGAAGCTTTCTTT. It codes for CASSQTGFSTEAFF.

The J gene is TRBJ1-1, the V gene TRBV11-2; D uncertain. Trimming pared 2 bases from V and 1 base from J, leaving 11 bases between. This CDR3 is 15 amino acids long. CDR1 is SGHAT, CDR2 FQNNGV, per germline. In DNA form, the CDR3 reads TGTGCCAGCAGCTTACCTTCGTGGGGGAACACTGAAGCTTTCTTT. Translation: CASSLPSWGNTEAFF.

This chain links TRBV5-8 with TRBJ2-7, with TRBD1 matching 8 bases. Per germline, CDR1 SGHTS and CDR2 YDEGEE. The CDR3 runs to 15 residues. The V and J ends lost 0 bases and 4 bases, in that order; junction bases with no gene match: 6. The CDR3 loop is CASSLAAGGEYEQYF. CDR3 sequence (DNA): TGTGCCAGCAGCTTGGCGGCAGGGGGCGAGTACGAGCAGTACTTC.

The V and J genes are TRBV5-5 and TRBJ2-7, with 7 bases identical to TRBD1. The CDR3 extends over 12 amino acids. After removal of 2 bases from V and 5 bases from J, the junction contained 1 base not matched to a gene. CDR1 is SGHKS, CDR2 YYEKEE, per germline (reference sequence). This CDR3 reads CASSFDRDEQYF. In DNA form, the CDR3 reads TGTGCCAGCAGCTTTGACAGGGACGAGCAGTACTTC. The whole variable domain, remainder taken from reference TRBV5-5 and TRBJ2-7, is DAGVTQSPTHLIKTRGQQVTLRCSPISGHKSVSWYQQVLGQGPQFIFQYYEKEERGRGNFPDRFSARQFPNYSSELNVNALLLGDSALYLCASSFDRDEQYFGPGTRLTVT.

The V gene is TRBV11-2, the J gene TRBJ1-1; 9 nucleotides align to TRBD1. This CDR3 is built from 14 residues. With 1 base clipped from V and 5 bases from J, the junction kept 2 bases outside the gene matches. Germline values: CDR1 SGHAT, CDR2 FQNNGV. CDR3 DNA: TGTGCCAGCAGCTTAGGGACAGGGGCTACTGAAGCTTTCTTT. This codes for CASSLGTGATEAFF.

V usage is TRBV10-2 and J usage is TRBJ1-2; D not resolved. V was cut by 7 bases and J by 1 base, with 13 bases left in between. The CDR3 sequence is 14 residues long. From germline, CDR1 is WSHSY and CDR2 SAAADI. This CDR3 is CASTPDGFNYGYTF. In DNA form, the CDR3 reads TGCGCCAGCACTCCGGACGGATTTAACTATGGCTACACCTTC.

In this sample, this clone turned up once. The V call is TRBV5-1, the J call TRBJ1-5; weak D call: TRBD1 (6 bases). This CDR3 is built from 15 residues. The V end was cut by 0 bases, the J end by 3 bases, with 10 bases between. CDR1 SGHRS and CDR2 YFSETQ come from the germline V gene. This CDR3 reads CASSLEGGDNQPQHF. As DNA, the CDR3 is TGCGCCAGCAGCTTGGAGGGGGGAGACAATCAGCCCCAGCATTTT.

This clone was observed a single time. The CDR3: CASSQERLAGAYEQYF. Here the CDR3 DNA reads TGTGCCAGCAGCCAAGAAAGACTAGCGGGGGCCTACGAGCAGTACTTC. The rearrangement joins TRBV3-1 (or the pseudogene TRBV3-2) to TRBJ2-7; 12 bases line up with TRBD2. The CDR3 has 16 residues. Trimming took 0 bases from V and 2 from J; bases not matched to a gene: 2. Per the germline V gene, CDR1 is LGHDT and CDR2 is YNNKEL (reference sequence).

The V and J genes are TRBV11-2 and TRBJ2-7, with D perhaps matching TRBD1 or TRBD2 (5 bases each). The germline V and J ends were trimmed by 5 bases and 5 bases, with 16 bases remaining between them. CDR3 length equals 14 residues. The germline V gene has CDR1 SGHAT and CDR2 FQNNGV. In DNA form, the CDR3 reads TGTGCCAGCAGCCAGAGGCGAGGGGATCACGAGCAGTACTTC. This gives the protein CASSQRRGDHEQYF.